The clone carrying this T cell receptor beta chain was observed a single time. This sample was included in a study of cytomegalovirus exposure and HLA in healthy donors. Amplification used 60 Vbeta primers and 13 Jbeta primers. Clones were read by immunoSEQ multiplex PCR, and TCRdb kept only the in-frame ones, dropping some. The table shows 150,000 to 200,000 clones, with around 83% occurring only once. The CDR3 contains 16 residues. Sequenced input: PBMCs. The clonotype originates from a man aged 45-65 years in good health and CMV-seronegative. The chain links TRBV21-1 to TRBJ2-5; TRBD2 reflects the table's D call only, with no check against the DNA. TRBV21-1 is classified as a pseudogene. For the CDR3, the DNA is TGTGCCAGCAGCAAAGTCCTGAAACCGGTCCAAGAGACCCAGTACTTC. Translating gives CASSKVLKPVQETQYF.